The rows below give T cell receptor beta chains drawn from one sample of a study of PD-1 blockade in mismatch repair-deficient tumors. Generated by immunoSEQ multiplex PCR, the TCRdb table keeps only in-frame clones and is missing some. Of under 150,000 clones listed, around nine tenths are singletons. Sequenced here: peripheral blood, sampled approximately 72 weeks after starting pembrolizumab. These receptors were collected from an adult with mismatch repair-deficient cancer. Both conserved end residues are part of each CDR3.

j_call,v_call,cdr3_aa
TRBJ1-5,TRBV4-1,CASSQDPPGHRYSNQPQHF
TRBJ2-7,TRBV7-9,CASSFLTGLAGGLTYEQYF
TRBJ2-1,TRBV5-1,CASRNGYNEQFF
TRBJ2-5,TRBV27,CASSLSRTSPEETQYF
TRBJ2-3,TRBV27,CASSWTGSTDTQYF
TRBJ2-2,TRBV7-9,CASSLGTSRNTGELFF
TRBJ2-3,TRBV27,CASSLSLAGDTTQYF
TRBJ1-5,TRBV28,CASSPDRGMWQPQHF
TRBJ2-2,TRBV10-2,CASSQGWRENTGELFF
TRBJ2-1,TRBV7-8,CASSAGRFWSRNNEQFF
TRBJ2-1,TRBV28,CASSLRNWGGLADEQFF
TRBJ2-3,TRBV2,CASKAGRASTDTQYF
TRBJ2-7,TRBV19,CASSIVLADSYEQYF
TRBJ1-4,TRBV5-6,CASSLGPDSYATNEKLFF
TRBJ2-5,TRBV10-2,CASSDLPSGREETQYF
TRBJ2-5,TRBV11-3,CASSLDRASGQETQYF
TRBJ2-3,TRBV7-8,CASSSNSGRDTQYF
TRBJ2-7,TRBV13,CASSPWTAAEQYF
TRBJ2-7,TRBV10-3,CAISESTGRYEQYF
TRBJ2-2,TRBV6-5,CASSYENTGELFF
TRBJ1-4,TRBV27,CASSSMAGHGSEKLFF
TRBJ2-3,TRBV11-3,CASSDRDMGTDTQYF
TRBJ2-2,TRBV18,CASSPPGQGGTGELFF
TRBJ2-7,TRBV7-9,CASSLSSLAPGEQYF
TRBJ2-1,TRBV7-9,CASSPGLPTKEFF
TRBJ1-5,TRBV27,CASGPGTGESNQPQHF
TRBJ2-7,TRBV4-1,CASSQDVSLYGSSAEQYF
TRBJ1-4,TRBV9,CASSSGTGFNEKLFF
TRBJ1-2,TRBV30,CAWNGGYDYGYTF
TRBJ2-5,TRBV27,CASRSWGEGPLRQETQYF
TRBJ2-7,TRBV19,CASSIGQAVEQYF
TRBJ2-5,TRBV27,CASSPTAWETQYF
TRBJ1-1,TRBV27,CASSLSGTGGREAFF
TRBJ2-2,TRBV7-9,CASLGTNTGELFF
TRBJ2-7,TRBV29-1,CSVLSDEQYF
TRBJ1-2,TRBV19,CASSPQTGTYGYTF
TRBJ2-6,TRBV28,CASSFGVIHSGANVLTF
TRBJ2-7,TRBV7-9,CASSRVADQTARYEQYF
TRBJ2-3,TRBV6-1,CASSALQGWSTDTQYF
TRBJ2-1,TRBV15,CATSREDNSYNEQFF
TRBJ2-2,TRBV5-1,CASSLDSGSGELFF
TRBJ1-2,TRBV27,CASSFWDSGGNYGYTF
TRBJ2-1,TRBV7-2,CASSFSVYLMGEQFF
TRBJ2-7,TRBV12-5,CASGLPPTDSYEQYF
TRBJ2-7,TRBV5-1,CASSVRDSEQYF
TRBJ2-3,TRBV5-1,CASSPWTASTDTQYF
TRBJ2-2,TRBV7-9,CASSLTGPRGELFF
TRBJ2-1,TRBV10-3,CAISSTRNEQFF
TRBJ2-3,TRBV19,CASRRLDFGTDTQYF
TRBJ1-1,TRBV5-1,CASSRQGRNTEAFF
TRBJ2-2,TRBV5-4,CASSLGGRTGELFF
TRBJ2-2,TRBV30,CAVEAGGRIQSGELFF
TRBJ2-7,TRBV6-5,CASSRGGDEQYF
TRBJ1-5,TRBV27,CASSFGRTGHQPQHF
TRBJ1-4,TRBV6-5,CASSRQGANEKLFF
TRBJ2-7,TRBV7-9,CASSSTYYEQYF
TRBJ2-1,TRBV7-2,CASSPRTGGYNEQFF